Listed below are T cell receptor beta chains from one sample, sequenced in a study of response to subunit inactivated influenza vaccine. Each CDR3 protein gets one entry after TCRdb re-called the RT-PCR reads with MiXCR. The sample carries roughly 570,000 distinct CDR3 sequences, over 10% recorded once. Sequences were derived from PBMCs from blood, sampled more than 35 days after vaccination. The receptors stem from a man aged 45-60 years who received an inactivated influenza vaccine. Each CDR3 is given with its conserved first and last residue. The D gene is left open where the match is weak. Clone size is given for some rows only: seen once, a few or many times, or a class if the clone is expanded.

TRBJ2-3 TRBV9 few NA TGTGCCAGCAGCGTAAGTTTGGGCACAGATACGCAGTATTTT CASSVSLGTDTQYF
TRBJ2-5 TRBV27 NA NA TGTGCCAGCAGTTTAATGCCTAGCATTGGAGAGACCCAGTACTTC CASSLMPSIGETQYF
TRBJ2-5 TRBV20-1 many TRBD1 TGCAGTGCTAACCGGGACAGGGGCCACCAAGAGACCCAGTACTTC CSANRDRGHQETQYF
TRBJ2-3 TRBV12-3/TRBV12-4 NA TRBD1 TGTGCCAGCAGCCCACAGGGGCTGGGCACAGATACGCAGTATTTT CASSPQGLGTDTQYF
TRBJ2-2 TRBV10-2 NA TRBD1 TGCGCCAGCAGACAGGGGGCGAACACCGGGGAGCTGTTTTTT CASRQGANTGELFF
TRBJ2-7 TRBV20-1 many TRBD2 TGCAGTGCCCCCCCAGGACTAGCTCACGGGCTTACCTACGAGCAGTACTTC CSAPPGLAHGLTYEQYF
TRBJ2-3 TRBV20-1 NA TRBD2 TGCAGTGCCACCACCCGGACTAGCGGGTTACCAGATACGCAGTATTTT CSATTRTSGLPDTQYF
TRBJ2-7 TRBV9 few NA TGTGCCAGCAGCGTAGAAGCGAGTAGGTACGAGCAGTACTTC CASSVEASRYEQYF
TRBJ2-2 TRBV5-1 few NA TGCGCCAGCAGCACTATGAAAAACACCGGGGAGCTGTTTTTT CASSTMKNTGELFF
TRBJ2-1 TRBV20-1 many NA TGCAGTGCTGGCGGACTTGCTTGGGGTGAGCAGTTCTTC CSAGGLAWGEQFF
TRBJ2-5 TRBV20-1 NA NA TGCAGTGCTAGCACGGTCGCCCAAGAGACCCAGTACTTC CSASTVAQETQYF
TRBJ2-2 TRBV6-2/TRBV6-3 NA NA TGTGCCAGCAGTTACTCGGGCAGGGCGGCCGGGGAGCTGTTTTTT CASSYSGRAAGELFF
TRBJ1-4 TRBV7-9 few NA TGTGCCAGCAGCCTGGGAGCTCAAAATGAAAAACTGTTTTTT CASSLGAQNEKLFF
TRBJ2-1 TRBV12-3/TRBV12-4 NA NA TGTGCCAGCAGTCCCCGTTGGTTCAGTTACAATGAGCAGTTCTTC CASSPRWFSYNEQFF
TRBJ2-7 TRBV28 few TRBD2 TGTGCCAGCAGTTTACTCGGACTAGCGGGAGGACCTATCTACGAGCAGTACTTC CASSLLGLAGGPIYEQYF
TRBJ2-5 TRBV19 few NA TGTGCCAGTGGACAGTCAGAGACCCAGTACTTC CASGQSETQYF
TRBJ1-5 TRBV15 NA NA TGTGCCACCAGCAGGCGTATGGATAATCAGCCCCAGCATTTT CATSRRMDNQPQHF